The 13 T cell receptor beta chains listed next were all sequenced from one sample in a study of T cells in Graves' hyperthyroidism and ophthalmopathy. TCR beta CDR3 region amplification was performed from RNA transcripts. The HTBI primer set was used in a first-round RT-PCR of the TCR CDR3. From the multiplex PCR reads, TCRdb called clonotypes with MiXCR, one entry per CDR3 protein. The sample contains about 360,000 distinct CDR3 sequences, roughly 13% of which appear only once. Material: blood. The receptors derive from a young woman with Graves' hyperthyroidism.

This clonotype was detected ten times or more. The chain is built from TRBV6-1 and TRBJ1-5; a possible D gene is TRBD1 (5 bases). V was trimmed by 3 bases and J by 8 bases, leaving 14 bases between them. Looked up from germline, CDR1 is MNHNS and CDR2 is SASEGT. CDR3 size: 14 residues. The CDR3: CASSDWGGTEPQHF. As DNA, the CDR3 is TGTGCCAGCAGTGATTGGGGGGGGACCGAGCCCCAGCATTTT.

This clonotype showed up many times. The chain uses TRBV18 and TRBJ1-4; D is ambiguous. This CDR3 spans 14 amino acids. CDR1 is KGHSH, CDR2 LQKENI, per germline. The V end was cut by 0 bases, the J end by 5 bases, with 7 bases between. Here the CDR3 reads CASSPPESNEKLFF. CDR3 nucleotide sequence: TGTGCCAGCTCACCACCGGAATCCAATGAAAAACTGTTTTTT.

The chain uses TRBV5-1 and TRBJ1-6; no reliable D call. Germline V gene sequence: CDR1 SGHRS, CDR2 YFSETQ. V gave up 0 bases and J gave up 8 bases, with 9 bases separating them. The CDR3 has 14 amino acids. CDR3 nucleotides: TGCGCCAGCAGCTTGGAGTGGGTCGATTCACCCCTCCACTTT. This gives the protein CASSLEWVDSPLHF.

The V gene is TRBV7-9, the J gene TRBJ2-4; 14 bases are shared with TRBD2. J lost 6 bases, V lost 5 bases, and 12 bases had no gene match. Germline V gene sequence: CDR1 SEHNR, CDR2 FQNEAQ (reference sequence). The CDR3 runs 18 residues. CDR3 nucleotides: TGTGCCAGCAGCCAAGATAGGACTAGCGGGGGGAACGGAAACATTCAGTACTTC. As protein: CASSQDRTSGGNGNIQYF.

This clonotype was observed at least ten times. The chain couples TRBV15 to TRBJ1-5; TRBD1 aligns across 9 bases. The V and J ends lost 1 base and 6 bases, in that order; junction bases with no gene match: 4. The CDR3 totals 15 residues. Germline V gene data show CDR1 as LNHNV and CDR2 as YYDKDF (reference sequence). CDR3 sequence: CATSRGTGGPQPQHF. In DNA form, the CDR3 reads TGTGCCACCAGCAGAGGAACAGGGGGCCCTCAGCCCCAGCATTTT. Using reference TRBV15 and TRBJ1-5 for the parts outside the CDR3, the full variable domain is DAMVIQNPRYQVTQFGKPVTLSCSQTLNHNVMYWYQQKSSQAPKLLFHYYDKDFNNEADTPDNFQSRRPNTSFCFLDIRSPGLGDTAMYLCATSRGTGGPQPQHFGDGTRLSIL.

The DNA of the CDR3 is TGTGCCAGTAGTCCCCGACTAGCGGGAGCCGCTGAGCAGTTCTTC. Amino acids: CASSPRLAGAAEQFF. The J gene is TRBJ2-1, the V gene TRBV19; the match to TRBD2 covers 12 bases. J was trimmed by 9 bases and V by 5 bases; bases with no gene match: 8. The CDR3 runs to 15 residues. CDR1 LNHDA and CDR2 SQIVND come from the germline V gene (reference sequence).

This clonotype showed up many times. V and J are TRBV9 and TRBJ2-5, with TRBD1 matching over 7 bases. Germline V CDR1 and CDR2: SGDLS, YYNGEE. The junction had 5 bases not matched to a gene; V was cut back by 0 bases and J by 3 bases. The CDR3 extends over 15 amino acids. CDR3 loop: CASSVDRTGEETQYF. The CDR3 DNA sequence: TGTGCCAGCAGCGTAGACAGAACAGGGGAAGAGACCCAGTACTTC.

V is TRBV18 and J is TRBJ1-1, with D unclear. Germline-derived CDR1 and CDR2 are KGHSH and LQKENI. The CDR3 has 15 residues. Trimming stripped 2 bases from V and 0 bases from J, with 10 bases between. The CDR3 loop reads CASSPVVGVNTEAFF. The CDR3 DNA sequence: TGTGCCAGCTCACCAGTGGTCGGGGTGAACACTGAAGCTTTCTTT.

The genes are TRBV19 and TRBJ2-1; D remains unclear. There are 15 residues in the CDR3. Per the germline V gene, CDR1 is LNHDA and CDR2 is SQIVND (reference sequence). Trimming pared 6 bases from V and 5 bases from J, leaving 17 bases between. The CDR3: CASRDLERAHNEQFF. CDR3 coding DNA: TGTGCCAGTAGAGACCTGGAAAGGGCCCACAATGAGCAGTTCTTC.

At least ten counts were recorded for this clonotype. The chain has TRBV29-1 and TRBJ2-5, with D perhaps matching TRBD2 (5 bases). Trimming shortened V by 6 bases and J by 2 bases, and 13 bases separated the two germline ends. The CDR3 runs 13 residues. CDR1 and CDR2 from the germline V gene are SQVTM and ANQGSEA. The CDR3 DNA sequence: TGCAGCGTCGTGACTACGTCGCAAGAGACCCAGTACTTC. Its translation: CSVVTTSQETQYF.

The table lists this clonotype with many counts. This chain links TRBV7-3 with TRBJ2-1; TRBD2 agrees at 10 bases. V gave up 5 bases and J gave up 9 bases; unmatched junction bases: 10. There are 15 residues in the CDR3. Germline loops: CDR1 SGHTA, CDR2 FQGTGA. CDR3 in amino acids: CASSQSGRAVGEQFF. CDR3 sequence (DNA): TGTGCCAGCAGCCAAAGCGGGAGGGCCGTTGGTGAGCAGTTCTTC. The variable domain in full, with the rest retrieved from reference TRBV7-3 and TRBJ2-1, is GAGVSQTPSNKVTEKGKYVELRCDPISGHTALYWYRQSLGQGPEFLIYFQGTGAADDSGLPNDRFFAVRPEGSVSTLKIQRTERGDSAVYLCASSQSGRAVGEQFFGPGTRLTVL.

The chain employs TRBV6-1 and TRBJ1-1; D remains ambiguous. V lost 5 bases, J lost 5 bases, and 6 bases lay in between. Germline-derived CDR1 and CDR2 are MNHNS and SASEGT. This CDR3 is built from 11 residues. CDR3: CASSYQTEAFF. The CDR3 nucleotides are TGTGCCAGCAGTTATCAGACTGAAGCTTTCTTT.

The chain combines TRBV20-1 with TRBJ2-7; D uncertain. Germline lookup yields CDR1 DFQATT and CDR2 SNEGSKA (reference sequence). There are 13 residues in the CDR3. V lost 3 bases to trimming and J lost 2 bases, with 11 bases between them. DNA of the CDR3: TGCAGTGCTAGTGAGGACGTCGCCTACGAGCAGTACTTC. Translating gives CSASEDVAYEQYF.